The rows below give T cell receptor beta chains drawn from one sample of a study of T-cell reconstitution after alpha-beta-depleted transplantation in children. TCRdb reanalysed the PCR reads using MiXCR and keeps one entry per CDR3 protein. The sample includes a few hundred thousand distinct CDR3 sequences, around 13% of them seen just once. The specimen was PBMCs, mostly from graft donor cells, collected 360 days after TCRalphabeta/CD19-depleted stem cell transplant. These receptors were obtained from a male patient between 5 and 17 years old who had a stem cell transplant for acute myeloid leukemia, so the T cells may come from the graft donor. The CDR3 runs from the conserved cysteine through the conserved F or W. A D gene is named only where the DNA matches it firmly. Where a row states a size, it is once, few, many or the class of an expanded clone; other rows omit it.

D: -; size: few; J: TRBJ1-6; V: TRBV20-1; CDR3: CSASPQGQSPLHF
D: TRBD1; size: -; J: TRBJ2-5; V: TRBV3-1; CDR3: CASSQGRTGGKQTQYF
D: TRBD1; size: -; J: TRBJ2-1; V: TRBV12-3/TRBV12-4; CDR3: CASSLALGQGGFNEQFF
D: TRBD2; size: -; J: TRBJ2-5; V: TRBV20-1; CDR3: CSASRASGGLHQETQYF
D: -; size: -; J: TRBJ2-1; V: TRBV4-1; CDR3: CATGAASYNEQFF
D: TRBD2; size: few; J: TRBJ2-3; V: TRBV12-3/TRBV12-4; CDR3: CASSLMVLGLAGGTTDTQYF
D: TRBD1; size: -; J: TRBJ1-5; V: TRBV18; CDR3: CASSPASGGNQPQHF
D: -; size: few; J: TRBJ2-3; V: TRBV12-3/TRBV12-4; CDR3: CASSGGAADTQYF
D: -; size: few; J: TRBJ2-1; V: TRBV29-1; CDR3: CSVESSQLSSYNEQFF
D: -; size: few; J: TRBJ2-5; V: TRBV6-1; CDR3: CASTRMALGGQETQYF
D: -; size: few; J: TRBJ2-7; V: TRBV18; CDR3: CASSPPSRTEQYF
D: -; size: few; J: TRBJ1-5; V: TRBV5-1; CDR3: CASSPAGGSNQPQHF
D: TRBD1; size: -; J: TRBJ1-5; V: TRBV28; CDR3: CASSPGRGGNQPQHF
D: -; size: -; J: TRBJ2-7; V: TRBV28; CDR3: CASTLGQPLSYEQYF
D: -; size: -; J: TRBJ2-1; V: TRBV27; CDR3: CASSPPGGSPGFF
D: -; size: -; J: TRBJ2-1; V: TRBV6-2/TRBV6-3; CDR3: CASSYAGTWTRDEQFF
D: TRBD2; size: many; J: TRBJ2-1; V: TRBV11-2; CDR3: CASSPGLVLYNEQFF
D: -; size: few; J: TRBJ2-1; V: TRBV29-1; CDR3: CSVVRLTFPNEQFF
D: -; size: -; J: TRBJ2-1; V: TRBV7-9; CDR3: CASSLGLLGGEQFF
D: TRBD2; size: few; J: TRBJ2-1; V: TRBV6-2/TRBV6-3; CDR3: CASRGTSTYEQFF
D: -; size: -; J: TRBJ2-3; V: TRBV30; CDR3: CAWSQITGPDTQYF
D: -; size: few; J: TRBJ2-7; V: TRBV29-1; CDR3: CSVVEVNEQYF
D: -; size: many; J: TRBJ2-7; V: TRBV27; CDR3: CASSLGPLLAYEQYF
D: TRBD2; size: few; J: TRBJ2-1; V: TRBV5-1; CDR3: CASSSLLAGDFFIEQFF
D: TRBD2; size: few; J: TRBJ2-7; V: TRBV4-2; CDR3: CASSQGTSGRTLTYEQYF
D: -; size: few; J: TRBJ2-5; V: TRBV18; CDR3: CASSPLSRDGTQYF
D: -; size: few; J: TRBJ2-5; V: TRBV7-2; CDR3: CASSFVGVPQETQYF
D: -; size: many; J: TRBJ2-3; V: TRBV20-1; CDR3: CSARTASWRALLTDTQYF